The present entry profiles one T cell receptor (beta chain) with its context. The data were taken from a study of blood T cell repertoires in COVID-19. Across the study: Samples taken during acute and convalescent COVID-19 were collected in the United States, Italy and Spain. T cells, B-cell-depleted T cells, or PBMCs provided the cDNA or gDNA that served as material.

Trimming removed 4 bases from V and 3 bases from J, with 19 bases in between. The CDR3 runs to 17 residues. Germline loops: CDR1 SGHTA, CDR2 FQGTGA. In the authors' workflow: Amplification from reference gene primers served as the basis for estimated nucleated cell counts. TCRdb's table, derived via immunoSEQ multiplex PCR, lists solely in-frame clones and lacks some. Clone size and the V and J calls come from that table; the DNA yielded D and trimming. Of about 130,000 clones in the sample, 75% to 85% were seen once. This sequence was found in a woman aged 45-65 years with acute or convalescent COVID-19. The rearrangement links TRBV7-3 to TRBJ2-1; D call uncertain. The sequenced sample consisted of peripheral blood. In DNA form, the CDR3 reads TGTGCCAGCAGCTCAATCCCCTCTGGGCCTGGCTACAATGAGCAGTTCTTC. Protein product: CASSSIPSGPGYNEQFF.